This TCR beta chain was recorded in a study of spatial heterogeneity in lung cancer. Across the study: Sequences of the beta chain were consistently detected in greater numbers than alpha-chain sequences. In raw reads, more than 9.5 appearances on average were recorded for each unique TCR and UMI combination.

The sample's time point: sample taken at primary tumor resection. Whole RNA came from tumor, nontumor lung or frozen PBMC and was sequenced without being sorted. The presence of a unique molecular identifier marked each TCR cDNA molecule. TCRdb re-called the 5' RACE reads through MiXCR, storing one row per CDR3 protein. In the table there are around 89,000 distinct CDR3 sequences, 12% of which are singletons. Study observations and caveats: There were more appearances of ubiquitous expanded tumor TCRs in blood at resection than at follow-up.

There are 12 residues in the CDR3. V gave up 9 bases and J gave up 0 bases, with 9 bases separating them. Germline V CDR1 and CDR2: MNHEY, SMNVEV (reference sequence). Worth noting for this clonotype: Its antigen is unidentified.

The receptor's source is a male donor with early-stage non-small cell lung cancer. The material was PBMCs, obtained at surgery. This chain uses TRBV27 with TRBJ2-7, with D uncertain. The CDR3 region is CASASNSYEQYF. CDR3 bases: TGTGCCAGTGCCAGCAACTCCTACGAGCAGTACTTC.